This T cell receptor beta chain appears in the sequencing data of a study of cytomegalovirus exposure and HLA in healthy donors. Study findings and constraints: By a later analysis, the bulk of CMV-associated TCR beta chains appeared HLA-restricted. There were around 160 TCR beta chains listed as cytomegalovirus-associated. Some V segments (TRBV6-2 and TRBV6-3 among them) were excluded as indistinguishable.

This clone was seen just once. Its specificity is not known. Use of 60 Vbeta and 13 Jbeta primers characterized the PCR. TCRdb's copy holds only in-frame clones and misses some; the assay was immunoSEQ multiplex PCR. The table records 190,000 or so clones, 80% to 85% of them present only once. CDR3 size: 14 residues. CDR1 is MDHEN, CDR2 SYDVKM, per germline. V was shortened by 6 bases and J by 6 bases, with 17 bases between the two germline ends. The specimen was PBMCs. The V call is TRBV28, the J call TRBJ1-2; D possibly corresponds to TRBD1 (5 bases). The sequence derives from a man between 45 and 60 years old in good health and CMV-seronegative. This CDR3 is CASSPWGGRNGYTF. CDR3 coding DNA: TGTGCCAGCAGCCCCTGGGGGGGGAGGAATGGCTACACCTTC.